This entry concerns a single T cell receptor (beta chain). Its specificity is not known. These data come from a study of cytomegalovirus exposure and HLA in healthy donors. Study outcomes and limitations: In a later analysis, common viral pathogens appeared linked to several of the most significant clusters.

Vbeta (60) and Jbeta (13) primers were used in the PCR. Clones were sequenced by immunoSEQ multiplex PCR, and TCRdb holds only the in-frame ones, with some missing. The sample lists approximately 190,000 clones, 65% to 85% occurring once. At sampling all donors were nominally healthy, likely with unrecorded immune exposures. This sequence was found in a man aged 50 or older in good health and CMV-seronegative. Sequencing input: PBMCs.

The DNA of the CDR3 is TGTGCCAGCTCGTCCGGGAAGGACACCGGGGAGCTGTTTTTT. It encodes CASSSGKDTGELFF. V is TRBV18 and J is TRBJ2-2; tentatively, D is TRBD2 (5 bases). Per germline, CDR1 KGHSH and CDR2 LQKENI. The CDR3 runs 14 residues. Trimming took off 6 bases at V and 3 bases at J, with 11 bases between the two ends.